This T cell receptor (beta chain) was captured in a study of read filtering for tumor transcriptome and immune sequencing. Whole-study findings and limits: Compared with RNA-seq, IR-seq gave much higher clonotype depth and reliability.

Trimming pared 0 bases from V and 3 bases from J, leaving 9 bases between. The CDR3 runs to 15 residues. Germline V gives CDR1 DFQATT, CDR2 SNEGSKA (reference sequence). This clonotype was observed many times. The target antigen is unknown. The library was built from approximately 400 ng RNA with molecular barcoded adaptors for alpha/delta and beta/gamma chains. TCRdb analysed the reads with MiXCR anew, one entry per CDR3 protein. This sample has some 120,000 distinct CDR3 sequences, with 10% to 15% found just once. The chain recombines TRBV20-1 with TRBJ2-6; the D gene is possibly TRBD2 (5 bases). This clonotype was obtained from a donor aged 40 or older with multiple myeloma. Sequences were obtained from a population of CD138-negative cells sorted from bone marrow. The CDR3 spells CSAREGGSGANVLTF. The CDR3 DNA follows: TGCAGTGCTAGAGAAGGAGGAAGTGGGGCCAACGTCCTGACTTTC.